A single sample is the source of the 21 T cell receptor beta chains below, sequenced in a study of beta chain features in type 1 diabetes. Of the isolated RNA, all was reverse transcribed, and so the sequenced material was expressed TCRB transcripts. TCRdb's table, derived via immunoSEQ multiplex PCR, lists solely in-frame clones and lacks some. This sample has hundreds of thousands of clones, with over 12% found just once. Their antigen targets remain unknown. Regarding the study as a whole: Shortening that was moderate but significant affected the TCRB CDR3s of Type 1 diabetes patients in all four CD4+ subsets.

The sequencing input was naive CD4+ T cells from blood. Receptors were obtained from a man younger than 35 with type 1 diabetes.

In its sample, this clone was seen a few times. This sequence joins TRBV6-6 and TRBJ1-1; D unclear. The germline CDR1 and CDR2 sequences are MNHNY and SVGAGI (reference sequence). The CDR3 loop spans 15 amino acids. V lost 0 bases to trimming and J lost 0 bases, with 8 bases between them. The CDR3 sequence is CASSYSDVLNTEAFF. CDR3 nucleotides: TGTGCCAGCAGTTACTCGGACGTTTTGAACACTGAAGCTTTCTTT.

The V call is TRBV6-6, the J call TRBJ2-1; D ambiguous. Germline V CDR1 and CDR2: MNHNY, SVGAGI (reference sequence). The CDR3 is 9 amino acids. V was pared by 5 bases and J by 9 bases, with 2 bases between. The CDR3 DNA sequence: TGTGCCAGCAGTGGTGAGCAGTTCTTC. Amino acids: CASSGEQFF.

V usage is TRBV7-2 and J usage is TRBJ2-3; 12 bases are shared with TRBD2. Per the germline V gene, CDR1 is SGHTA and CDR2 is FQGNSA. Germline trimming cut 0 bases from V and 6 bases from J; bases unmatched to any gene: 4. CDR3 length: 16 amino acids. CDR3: CASSLATSGSGDTQYF. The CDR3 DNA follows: TGTGCCAGCAGCTTAGCGACTAGCGGGAGTGGCGATACGCAGTATTTT. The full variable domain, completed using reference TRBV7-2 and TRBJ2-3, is GAGVSQSPSNKVTEKGKDVELRCDPISGHTALYWYRQSLGQGLEFLIYFQGNSAPDKSGLPSDRFSAERTGGSVSTLTIQRTQQEDSAVYLCASSLATSGSGDTQYFGPGTRLTVL.

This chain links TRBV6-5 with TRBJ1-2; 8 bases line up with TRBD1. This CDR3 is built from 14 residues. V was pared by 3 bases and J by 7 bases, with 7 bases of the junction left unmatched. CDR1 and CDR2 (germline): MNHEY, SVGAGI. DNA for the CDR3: TGTGCCAGCAGTTATCAGGACAGGGACTTTGGCTACACCTTC. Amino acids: CASSYQDRDFGYTF.

CDR3 region: CSGETYNEQFF. As DNA, the CDR3 is TGCAGTGGCGAGACATACAATGAGCAGTTCTTC. The V gene is TRBV20-1, the J gene TRBJ2-1; D is uncertain. Germline CDR1 DFQATT, CDR2 SNEGSKA (reference sequence). V lost 7 bases and J 4 bases, leaving 8 bases between the germline ends. The CDR3 totals 11 residues.

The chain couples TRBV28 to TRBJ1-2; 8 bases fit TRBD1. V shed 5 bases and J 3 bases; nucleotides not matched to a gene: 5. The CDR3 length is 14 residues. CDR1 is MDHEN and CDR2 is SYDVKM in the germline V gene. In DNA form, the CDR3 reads TGTGCCAGCAGTGCCGGACAGGGACACTATGGCTACACCTTC. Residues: CASSAGQGHYGYTF.

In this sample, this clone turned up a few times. The CDR3 sequence is CASLTTVEAFF. In DNA, the CDR3 is TGTGCCAGCCTGACGACAGTTGAAGCTTTCTTT. The gene calls are TRBV7-9 and TRBJ1-1, with D possibly being TRBD1 (5 bases). The CDR3 runs to 11 residues. V was trimmed by 8 bases and J by 7 bases, leaving 11 bases between them. Germline CDR1 reads SEHNR; CDR2 reads FQNEAQ (reference sequence).

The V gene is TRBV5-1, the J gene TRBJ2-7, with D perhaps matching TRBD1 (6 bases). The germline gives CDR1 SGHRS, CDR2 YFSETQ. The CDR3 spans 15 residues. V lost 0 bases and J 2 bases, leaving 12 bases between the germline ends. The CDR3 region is CASSLETGSTYEQYF. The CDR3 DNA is TGCGCCAGCAGCTTGGAAACAGGGTCTACCTACGAGCAGTACTTC. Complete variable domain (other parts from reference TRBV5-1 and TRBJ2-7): KAGVTQTPRYLIKTRGQQVTLSCSPISGHRSVSWYQQTPGQGLQFLFEYFSETQRNKGNFPGRFSGRQFSNSRSEMNVSTLELGDSALYLCASSLETGSTYEQYFGPGTRLTVT.

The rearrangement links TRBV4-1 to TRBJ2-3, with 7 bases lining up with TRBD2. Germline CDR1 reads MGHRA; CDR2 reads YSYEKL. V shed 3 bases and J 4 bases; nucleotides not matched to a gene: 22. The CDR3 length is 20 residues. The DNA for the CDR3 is TGCGCCAGCAGCCAGTGGGGCCGGTCCGCGGGAGCCTACGGGGCAGATACGCAGTATTTT. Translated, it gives CASSQWGRSAGAYGADTQYF.

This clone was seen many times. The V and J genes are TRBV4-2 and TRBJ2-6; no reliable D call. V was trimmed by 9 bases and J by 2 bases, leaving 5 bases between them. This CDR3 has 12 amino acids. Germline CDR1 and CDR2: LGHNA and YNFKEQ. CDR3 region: CASQTGANVLTF. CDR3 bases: TGTGCCAGTCAAACTGGGGCCAACGTCCTGACTTTC.

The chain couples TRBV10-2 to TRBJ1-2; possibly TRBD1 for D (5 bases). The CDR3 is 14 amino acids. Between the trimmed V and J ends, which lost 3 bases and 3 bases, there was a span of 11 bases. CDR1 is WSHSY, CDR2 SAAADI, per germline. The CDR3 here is CASSEGALDYGYTF. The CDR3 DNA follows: TGCGCCAGCAGTGAAGGGGCCCTGGACTATGGCTACACCTTC.

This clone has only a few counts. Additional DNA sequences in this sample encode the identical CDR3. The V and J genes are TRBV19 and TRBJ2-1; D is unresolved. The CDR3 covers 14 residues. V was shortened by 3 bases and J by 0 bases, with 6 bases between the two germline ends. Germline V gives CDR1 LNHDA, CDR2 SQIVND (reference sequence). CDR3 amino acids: CASSMGSSYNEQFF. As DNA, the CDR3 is TGTGCCAGTAGTATGGGGTCCTCCTACAATGAGCAGTTCTTC.

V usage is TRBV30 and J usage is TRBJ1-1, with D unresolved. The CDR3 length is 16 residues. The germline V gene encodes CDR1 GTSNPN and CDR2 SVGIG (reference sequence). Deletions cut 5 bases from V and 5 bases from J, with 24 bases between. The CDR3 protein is CAWSIKTGVGRTEAFF. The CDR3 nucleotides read TGTGCCTGGTCTATTAAAACTGGGGTTGGAAGGACTGAAGCTTTCTTT.

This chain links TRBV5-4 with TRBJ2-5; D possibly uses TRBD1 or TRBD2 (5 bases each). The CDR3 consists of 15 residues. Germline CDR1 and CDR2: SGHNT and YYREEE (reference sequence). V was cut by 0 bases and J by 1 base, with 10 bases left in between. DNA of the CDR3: TGTGCCAGCAGCTTGGCCCCGGGACGCCAAGAGACCCAGTACTTC. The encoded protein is CASSLAPGRQETQYF.

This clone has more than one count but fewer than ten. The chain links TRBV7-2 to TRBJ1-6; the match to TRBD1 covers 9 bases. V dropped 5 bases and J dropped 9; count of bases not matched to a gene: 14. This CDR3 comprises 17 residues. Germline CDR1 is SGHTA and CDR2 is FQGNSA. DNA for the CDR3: TGTGCCAGCAGCCGAGGCCGGGACAGGGTATTCGCTTCACCCCTCCACTTT. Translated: CASSRGRDRVFASPLHF.

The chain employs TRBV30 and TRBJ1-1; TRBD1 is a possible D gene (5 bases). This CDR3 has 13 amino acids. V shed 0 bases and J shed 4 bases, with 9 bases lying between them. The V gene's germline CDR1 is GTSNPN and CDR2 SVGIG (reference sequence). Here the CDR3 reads CAWSVQEATEAFF. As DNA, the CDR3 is TGTGCCTGGAGTGTACAGGAGGCCACTGAAGCTTTCTTT. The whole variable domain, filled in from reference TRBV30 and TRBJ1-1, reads SQTIHQWPATLVQPVGSPLSLECTVEGTSNPNLYWYRQAAGRGLQLLFYSVGIGQISSEVPQNLSASRPQDRQFILSSKKLLLSDSGFYLCAWSVQEATEAFFGQGTRLTVV.

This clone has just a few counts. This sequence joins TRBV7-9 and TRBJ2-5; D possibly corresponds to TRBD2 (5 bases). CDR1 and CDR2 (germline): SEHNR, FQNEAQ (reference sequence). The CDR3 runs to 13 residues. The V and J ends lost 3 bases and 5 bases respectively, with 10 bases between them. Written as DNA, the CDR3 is TGTGCCAGCAGCTTTCTAGCTCTGGAGACCCAGTACTTC. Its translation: CASSFLALETQYF. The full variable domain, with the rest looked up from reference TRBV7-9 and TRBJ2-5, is DTGVSQNPRHKITKRGQNVTFRCDPISEHNRLYWYRQTLGQGPEFLTYFQNEAQLEKSRLLSDRFSAERPKGSFSTLEIQRTEQGDSAMYLCASSFLALETQYFGPGTRLLVL.

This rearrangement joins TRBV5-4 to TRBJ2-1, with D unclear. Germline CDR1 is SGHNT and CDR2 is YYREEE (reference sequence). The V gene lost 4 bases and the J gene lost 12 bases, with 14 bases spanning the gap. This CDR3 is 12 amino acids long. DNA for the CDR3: TGTGCCAGCAGCCACGATGTGTCAAGGCAGTTCTTC. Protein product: CASSHDVSRQFF.

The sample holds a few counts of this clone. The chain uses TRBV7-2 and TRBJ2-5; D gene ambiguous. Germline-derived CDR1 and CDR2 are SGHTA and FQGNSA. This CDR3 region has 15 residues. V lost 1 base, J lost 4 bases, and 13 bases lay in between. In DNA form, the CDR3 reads TGTGCCAGCAGCTTAGTATTCGCCAGATCAGAGACCCAGTACTTC. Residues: CASSLVFARSETQYF.

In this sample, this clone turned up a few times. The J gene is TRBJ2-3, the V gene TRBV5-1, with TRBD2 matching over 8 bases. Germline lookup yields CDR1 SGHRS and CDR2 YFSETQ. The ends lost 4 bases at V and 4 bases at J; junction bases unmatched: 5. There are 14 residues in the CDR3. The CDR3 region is CASSGLASADTQYF. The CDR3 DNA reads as TGCGCCAGCAGCGGACTAGCTTCAGCAGATACGCAGTATTTT.

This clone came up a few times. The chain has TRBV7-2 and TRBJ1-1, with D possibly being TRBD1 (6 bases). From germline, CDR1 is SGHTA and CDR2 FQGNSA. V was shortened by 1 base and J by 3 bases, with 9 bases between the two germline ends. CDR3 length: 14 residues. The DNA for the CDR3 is TGTGCCAGCAGCTTAGATAGGGGGGACACTGAAGCTTTCTTT. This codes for CASSLDRGDTEAFF.